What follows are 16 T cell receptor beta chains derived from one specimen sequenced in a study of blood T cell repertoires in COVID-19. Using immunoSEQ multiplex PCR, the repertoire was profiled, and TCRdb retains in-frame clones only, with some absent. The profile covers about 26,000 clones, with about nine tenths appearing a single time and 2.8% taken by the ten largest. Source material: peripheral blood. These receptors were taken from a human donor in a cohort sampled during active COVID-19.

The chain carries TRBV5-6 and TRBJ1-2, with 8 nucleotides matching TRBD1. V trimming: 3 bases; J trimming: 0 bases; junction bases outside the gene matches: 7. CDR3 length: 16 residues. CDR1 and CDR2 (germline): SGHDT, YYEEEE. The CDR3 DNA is TGTGCCAGCAGCTCCGCTGGACAGGGAGCTAACTATGGCTACACCTTC. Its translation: CASSSAGQGANYGYTF.

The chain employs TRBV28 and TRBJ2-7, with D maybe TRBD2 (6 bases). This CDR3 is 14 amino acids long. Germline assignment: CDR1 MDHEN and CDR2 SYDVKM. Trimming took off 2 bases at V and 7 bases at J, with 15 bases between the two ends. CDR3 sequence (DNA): TGTGCCAGCAGTTTAACTAGCCCAGGCGGTGAGCAGTACGTC. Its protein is CASSLTSPGGEQYV.

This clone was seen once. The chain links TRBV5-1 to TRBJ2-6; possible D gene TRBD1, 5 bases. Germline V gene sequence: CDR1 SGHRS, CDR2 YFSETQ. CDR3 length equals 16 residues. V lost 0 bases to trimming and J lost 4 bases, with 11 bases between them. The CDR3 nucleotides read TGCGCCAGCAGCTTGGCCGGCCAGGGAGGGGCCAACGTCCTGACTTTC. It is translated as CASSLAGQGGANVLTF.

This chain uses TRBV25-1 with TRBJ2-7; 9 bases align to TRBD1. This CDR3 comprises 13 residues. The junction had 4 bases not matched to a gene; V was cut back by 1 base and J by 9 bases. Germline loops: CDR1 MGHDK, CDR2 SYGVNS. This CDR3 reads CASSEWTGDGQYF. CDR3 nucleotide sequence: TGTGCCAGCAGTGAATGGACAGGGGATGGGCAGTACTTC.

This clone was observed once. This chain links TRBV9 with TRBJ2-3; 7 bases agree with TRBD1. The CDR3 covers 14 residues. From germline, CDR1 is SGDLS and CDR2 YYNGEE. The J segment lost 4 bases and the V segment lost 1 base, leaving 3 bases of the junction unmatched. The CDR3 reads CASSVPDRADTQYF. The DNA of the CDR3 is TGTGCCAGCAGCGTACCCGACAGGGCAGATACGCAGTATTTT.

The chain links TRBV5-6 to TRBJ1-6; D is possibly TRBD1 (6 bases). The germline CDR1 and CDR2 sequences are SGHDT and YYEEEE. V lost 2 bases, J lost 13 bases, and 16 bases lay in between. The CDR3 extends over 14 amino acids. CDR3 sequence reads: CASSFPGVRRPLHF. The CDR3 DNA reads TGTGCCAGCAGCTTCCCAGGGGTTCGACGGCCCCTCCACTTT.

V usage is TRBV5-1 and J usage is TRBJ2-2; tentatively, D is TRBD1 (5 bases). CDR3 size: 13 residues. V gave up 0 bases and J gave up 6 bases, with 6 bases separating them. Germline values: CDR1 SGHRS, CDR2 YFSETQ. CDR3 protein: CASSLGGPGELFF. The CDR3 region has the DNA TGCGCCAGCAGCTTGGGGGGCCCCGGGGAGCTGTTTTTT.

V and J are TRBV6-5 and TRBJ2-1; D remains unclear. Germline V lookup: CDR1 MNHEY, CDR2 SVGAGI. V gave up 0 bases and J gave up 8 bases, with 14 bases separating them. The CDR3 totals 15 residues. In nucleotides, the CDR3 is TGTGCCAGCAGTTACTCGCGGTGGATCGTGGATGAGCAGTTCTTC. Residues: CASSYSRWIVDEQFF.

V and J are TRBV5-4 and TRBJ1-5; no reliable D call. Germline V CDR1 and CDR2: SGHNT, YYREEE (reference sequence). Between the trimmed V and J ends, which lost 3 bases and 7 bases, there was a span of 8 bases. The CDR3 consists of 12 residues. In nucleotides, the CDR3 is TGTGCCAGCAGCTCCCCCGGGCAGCCCCAGCATTTT. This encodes CASSSPGQPQHF.

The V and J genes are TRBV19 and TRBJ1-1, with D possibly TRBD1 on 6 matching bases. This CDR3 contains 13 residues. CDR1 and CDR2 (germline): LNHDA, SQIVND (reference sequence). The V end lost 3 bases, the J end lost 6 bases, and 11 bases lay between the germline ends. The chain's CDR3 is CASSILQGSEAFF. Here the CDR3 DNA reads TGTGCCAGTAGTATTTTACAGGGATCTGAAGCTTTCTTT.

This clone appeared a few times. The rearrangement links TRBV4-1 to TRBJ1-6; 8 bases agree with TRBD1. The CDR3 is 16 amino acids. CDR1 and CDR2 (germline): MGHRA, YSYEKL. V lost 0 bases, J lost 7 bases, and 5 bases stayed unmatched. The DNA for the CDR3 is TGCGCCAGCAGCCAAGACCGAAGGACAGGGAATTCACCCCTCCACTTT. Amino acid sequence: CASSQDRRTGNSPLHF.

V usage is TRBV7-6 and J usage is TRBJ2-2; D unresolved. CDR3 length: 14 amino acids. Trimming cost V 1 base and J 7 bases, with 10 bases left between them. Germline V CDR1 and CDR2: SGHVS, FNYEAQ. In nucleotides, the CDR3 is TGTGCCAGCAGCTTAGGGGTAGAGGACGGGGAGCTGTTTTTT. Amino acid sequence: CASSLGVEDGELFF.

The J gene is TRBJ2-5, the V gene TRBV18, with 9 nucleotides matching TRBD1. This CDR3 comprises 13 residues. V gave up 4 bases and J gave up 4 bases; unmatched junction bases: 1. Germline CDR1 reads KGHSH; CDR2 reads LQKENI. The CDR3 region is CASSRDRVETQYF. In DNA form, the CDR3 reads TGTGCCAGCTCACGGGACAGGGTAGAGACCCAGTACTTC.

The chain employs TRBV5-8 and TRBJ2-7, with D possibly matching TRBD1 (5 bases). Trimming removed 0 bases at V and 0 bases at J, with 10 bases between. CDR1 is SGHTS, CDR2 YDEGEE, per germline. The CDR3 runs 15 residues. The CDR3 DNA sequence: TGTGCCAGCAGCTTGGAACAGGCCAGCTCCTACGAGCAGTACTTC. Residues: CASSLEQASSYEQYF.

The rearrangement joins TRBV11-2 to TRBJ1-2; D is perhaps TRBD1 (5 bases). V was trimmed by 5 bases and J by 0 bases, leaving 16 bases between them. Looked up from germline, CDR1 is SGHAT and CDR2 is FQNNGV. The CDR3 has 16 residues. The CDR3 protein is CASSGGTVLANYGYTF. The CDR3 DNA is TGTGCCAGCAGCGGGGGGACCGTTTTAGCTAACTATGGCTACACCTTC.

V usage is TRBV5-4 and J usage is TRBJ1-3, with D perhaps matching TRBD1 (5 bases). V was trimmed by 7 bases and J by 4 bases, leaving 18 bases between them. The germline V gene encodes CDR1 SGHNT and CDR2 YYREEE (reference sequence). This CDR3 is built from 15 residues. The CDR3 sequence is CASGDGGYGGNTIYF. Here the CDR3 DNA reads TGTGCCAGCGGGGACGGGGGGTACGGAGGAAACACCATATATTTT. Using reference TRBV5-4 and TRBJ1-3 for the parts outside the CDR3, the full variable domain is ETGVTQSPTHLIKTRGQQVTLRCSSQSGHNTVSWYQQALGQGPQFIFQYYREEENGRGNFPPRFSGLQFPNYSSELNVNALELDDSALYLCASGDGGYGGNTIYFGEGSWLTVV.